This T cell receptor (beta chain) was documented in a study of OX40 agonist ivuxolimab in advanced cancers. About the research overall: Patients' therapy was ivuxolimab, an antibody that acts as an agonist of OX40 (CD134). Cohort: 82.7% men, mean age about 62, aged about 20 to 90. Findings and limits, study-wide: At 0.1 to 3.0 mg/kg and by week 6, CD4+ and CD8+ T cells in the blood had expanded clonally.

The investigators sampled blood at baseline, at cycle 4 day 1, and at cycle 7 day 1. As concerns this clone: Its antigen is not known.

Generated by immunoSEQ multiplex PCR, the TCRdb table keeps only in-frame clones and is missing some. This table has some 50,000 clones, approximately 86% appearing once. This CDR3 spans 15 amino acids. Germline-derived CDR1 and CDR2 are MNHEY and SMNVEV (reference sequence). Trimming cost V 5 bases and J 6 bases; bases outside gene matches: 8. Sequenced material: CD4+ or CD8+ T cells sorted from blood, taken in a trial of the OX40 agonist ivuxolimab. The chain links TRBV27 to TRBJ1-5, with TRBD1 identical over 9 bases. The sequence derives from an adult with an advanced solid tumor such as melanoma, head and neck, liver or kidney cancer. CDR3 sequence reads: CASSPGTGFRQPQHF. Here the CDR3 DNA reads TGTGCCAGCAGTCCCGGGACAGGGTTCCGTCAGCCCCAGCATTTT.